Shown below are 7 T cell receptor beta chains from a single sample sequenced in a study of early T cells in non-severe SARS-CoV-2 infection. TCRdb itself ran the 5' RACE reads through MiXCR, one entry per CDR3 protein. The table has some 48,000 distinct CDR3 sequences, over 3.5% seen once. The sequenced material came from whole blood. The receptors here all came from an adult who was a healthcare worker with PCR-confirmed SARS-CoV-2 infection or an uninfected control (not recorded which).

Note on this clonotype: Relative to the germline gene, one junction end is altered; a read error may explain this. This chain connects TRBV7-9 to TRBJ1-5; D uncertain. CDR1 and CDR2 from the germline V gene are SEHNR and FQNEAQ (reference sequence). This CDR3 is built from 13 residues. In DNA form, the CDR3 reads TGTGCCAGCAGCTTAGACGGGAATCAACCCCAGCATTTT. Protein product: CASSLDGNQPQHF.

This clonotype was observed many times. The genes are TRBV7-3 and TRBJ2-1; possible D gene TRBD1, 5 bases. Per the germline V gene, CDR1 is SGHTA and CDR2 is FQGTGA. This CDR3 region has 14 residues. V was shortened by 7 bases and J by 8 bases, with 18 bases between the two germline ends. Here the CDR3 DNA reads TGTGCCAGCACGCCAACAGGCCGGAGCGATGAGCAGTTCTTC. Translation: CASTPTGRSDEQFF.

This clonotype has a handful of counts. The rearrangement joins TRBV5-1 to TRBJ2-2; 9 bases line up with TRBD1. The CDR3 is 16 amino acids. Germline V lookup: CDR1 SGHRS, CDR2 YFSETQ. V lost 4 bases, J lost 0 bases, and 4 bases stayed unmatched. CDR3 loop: CASSRQGVANTGELFF. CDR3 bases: TGCGCCAGCAGCAGACAGGGGGTCGCGAACACCGGGGAGCTGTTTTTT. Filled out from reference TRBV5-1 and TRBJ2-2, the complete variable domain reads KAGVTQTPRYLIKTRGQQVTLSCSPISGHRSVSWYQQTPGQGLQFLFEYFSETQRNKGNFPGRFSGRQFSNSRSEMNVSTLELGDSALYLCASSRQGVANTGELFFGEGSRLTVL.

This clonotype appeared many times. CDR3 in amino acids: CASSQRAGAVSDEQFF. CDR3 DNA: TGTGCCAGCAGCCAAAGAGCGGGAGCGGTTTCGGATGAGCAGTTCTTC. V gene TRBV4-2 combines with J gene TRBJ2-1; the match to TRBD2 covers 8 bases. CDR1 is LGHNA and CDR2 is YNFKEQ in the germline V gene. With V trimmed by 2 bases and J by 8 bases, 11 bases remained unmatched. This CDR3 has 16 residues.

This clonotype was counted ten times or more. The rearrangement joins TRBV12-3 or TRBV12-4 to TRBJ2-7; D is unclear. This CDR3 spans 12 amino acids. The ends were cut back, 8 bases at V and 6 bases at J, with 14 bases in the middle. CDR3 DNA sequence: TGTGCCAGCTCTTTATTGGGGTCCGAGCAGTACTTC. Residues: CASSLLGSEQYF.

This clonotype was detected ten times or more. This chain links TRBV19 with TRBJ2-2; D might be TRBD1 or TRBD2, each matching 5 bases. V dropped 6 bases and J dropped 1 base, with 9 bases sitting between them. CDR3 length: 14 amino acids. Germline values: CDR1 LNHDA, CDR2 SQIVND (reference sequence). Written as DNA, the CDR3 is TGTGCCAGTAGCCAGGGACGGAACACCGGGGAGCTGTTTTTT. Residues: CASSQGRNTGELFF.

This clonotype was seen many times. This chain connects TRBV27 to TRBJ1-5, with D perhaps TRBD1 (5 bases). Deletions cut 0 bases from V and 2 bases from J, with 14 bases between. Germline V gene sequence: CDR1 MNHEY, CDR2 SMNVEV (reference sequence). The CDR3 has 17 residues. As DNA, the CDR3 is TGTGCCAGCAGTTTATCCTCGTTTGACAGTCGCAATCAGCCCCAGCATTTT. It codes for CASSLSSFDSRNQPQHF.